The 7 T cell receptor beta chains reported below all come from one sample, sequenced in a study of cytomegalovirus exposure and HLA in healthy donors. The PCR contained 60 Vbeta and 13 Jbeta primers. Method: immunoSEQ multiplex PCR; TCRdb's copy keeps in-frame clones and lacks some. The data show 100,000 to 150,000 clones, about three quarters seen once. Sequencing was done on a sample of PBMCs. The receptor source for this set is a human donor in good health.

This sequence joins TRBV5-1 and TRBJ1-4, with D tentatively TRBD1 (5 bases). In germline, CDR1 is SGHRS, CDR2 YFSETQ. This CDR3 spans 15 amino acids. Trimming cost V 3 bases and J 2 bases, with 11 bases left between them. The CDR3 DNA reads as TGCGCCAGCAGCTGGCAGGGAGGTACTAATGAAAAACTGTTTTTT. Encoded protein: CASSWQGGTNEKLFF.

The chain has TRBV6-6 and TRBJ2-3; 7 positions match TRBD1. Per germline, CDR1 MNHNY and CDR2 SVGAGI (reference sequence). The CDR3 length is 14 residues. V lost 8 bases, J lost 0 bases, and 5 bases stayed unmatched. As DNA, the CDR3 is TGTGCCAGCGACAGGGAACCTAGCACAGATACGCAGTATTTT. It yields the protein CASDREPSTDTQYF.

J is TRBJ2-2 and V is TRBV7-2; tentative D call: TRBD2 (8 bases). Trimming took 4 bases from V and 7 from J, leaving 22 bases between them. Germline V gene lookup returns CDR1 SGHTA and CDR2 FQGNSA. The CDR3 loop spans 17 amino acids. The DNA for the CDR3 is TGTGCCAGCAGCTCAGGACAGGCCGGGGGGGTCGACGGGGAGCTGTTTTTT. It translates to CASSSGQAGGVDGELFF.

The chain uses TRBV6-6 and TRBJ2-5, with D unclear. The CDR3 loop spans 14 amino acids. V lost 3 bases to trimming and J lost 2 bases, with 10 bases between them. Germline CDR1 MNHNY, CDR2 SVGAGI (reference sequence). This CDR3 is CASSYPGSQETQYF. DNA for the CDR3: TGTGCCAGCAGTTATCCCGGGTCTCAAGAGACCCAGTACTTC.

This clone was recorded only once. This chain links TRBV4-1 with TRBJ1-5; 8 bases agree with TRBD1. The CDR3 consists of 16 residues. The V gene's germline CDR1 is MGHRA and CDR2 YSYEKL. J was trimmed by 2 bases and V by 1 base; bases with no gene match: 4. The DNA of the CDR3 is TGCGCCAGCAGCCAAGTCCAGGGGGCCGGCAATCAGCCCCAGCATTTT. This gives the protein CASSQVQGAGNQPQHF.

The CDR3 DNA is TGTGCCAGCAGCAAGAGTGAAGGGGCGGGGGCAGATACGCAGTATTTT. Translated: CASSKSEGAGADTQYF. This sequence joins TRBV21-1 and TRBJ2-3; the table assigns TRBD2, which was not confirmed against the DNA. TRBV21-1 is tagged as a pseudogene. The CDR3 consists of 16 residues.

This chain connects TRBV28 to TRBJ2-3, with D unresolved. Trimming took off 6 bases at V and 4 bases at J, with 11 bases between the two ends. There are 13 residues in the CDR3. Germline V gene data show CDR1 as MDHEN and CDR2 as SYDVKM. The CDR3 DNA is TGTGCCAGCAGCCCTATCCCGGCAGATACGCAGTATTTT. It translates to CASSPIPADTQYF.